Listed below are T cell receptor beta chains from one sample, sequenced in a study of molecular identifiers for immune sequencing clone quantification. TCRdb re-called the PCR reads through MiXCR, storing one row per CDR3 protein. The table has approximately 670,000 distinct CDR3 sequences, about 20% seen once; the top ten hold roughly 0.83%. The sample was naive CD8+ T cells from blood, with Jurkat cell RNA spiked in. Every receptor here comes from a human donor in good health. Some libraries in this study had Jurkat cell RNA spiked in. The CDR3 runs from the conserved cysteine through the conserved F or W. D genes are given only for firm matches.

cdr3_aa | v_call | d_call
CASSWGTGGGEQYF | TRBV13 | TRBD1
CASRPPSGTENTGELFF | TRBV19 | .
CASRPGTSAYEQYF | TRBV28 | TRBD2
CASSPETGPFSGANVLTF | TRBV7-2 | .
CASSQDISLAGGTDTQYF | TRBV4-3 | TRBD2
CASSAEGQGYEQYF | TRBV2 | TRBD1
CASSVNRRQENTGVLFF | TRBV9 | .
CASSPLSGNAYEQYF | TRBV9 | TRBD2
CASSYHQGLSDQPQHF | TRBV6-6 | .
CASSGQRQLAGDTDTQYF | TRBV9 | TRBD2
CASSLAGTGPGGANVLTF | TRBV6-5 | TRBD1
CASADLDTGELFF | TRBV7-9 | .
CASSIATSNEQYF | TRBV19 | .
CASSLAGGSHGELFF | TRBV7-9 | .
CASSLVWLQGLTRETEAFF | TRBV11-2 | .
CASSQDGGGFRGYTF | TRBV14 | TRBD1
CASSVYDVAYNEQFF | TRBV9 | .
CASSLGHRTPNTGELFF | TRBV7-9 | .
CASSSPRDTDTQYF | TRBV7-9 | .
CASTPTVPNTGAFF | TRBV6-2/TRBV6-3 | .
CASSLSGSETQYF | TRBV27 | .
CSATGQPYTGELFF | TRBV20-1 | TRBD1
CASRGAGTGNTIYF | TRBV12-3/TRBV12-4 | .
CASSHHLGANVLTF | TRBV7-9 | .
CASSGAGGNNEQFF | TRBV9 | TRBD2
CASSLSVGGYTEAFF | TRBV7-9 | .
CASSLDTSGNAYNEQFF | TRBV5-1 | TRBD2
CASSFSGEVSYNEQFF | TRBV5-6 | .
CASSQGRTGGLFF | TRBV6-5 | .
CASRVDQDRVSQETQYF | TRBV10-2 | TRBD1
CASSRRTGPNQPQHF | TRBV3-1 | TRBD1
CASSWATGDQETQYF | TRBV5-4 | TRBD1
CASSQDTRHEQYF | TRBV14 | .
CASSFQAGNEQFF | TRBV27 | .
CASSISTDGNQPQHF | TRBV19 | .
CASMGTGNNYEQYF | TRBV19 | TRBD1
CASSLLAGATYEQYF | TRBV5-1 | TRBD2
CASSWRSSYEQYF | TRBV27 | .
CASSLGQGVETQYF | TRBV7-6 | TRBD1
CASSTSGDSNQPQHF | TRBV3-1 | .
CASSIGRDNTDTQYF | TRBV19 | .
CSALLGTEAFF | TRBV29-1 | .
CASSLSQGGNQPQHF | TRBV27 | TRBD1
CASSGAGTGVSGELFF | TRBV2 | TRBD1
CASSPGQPVYYGYTF | TRBV4-1 | TRBD1
CASSHGSRDEQYF | TRBV3-1 | .
CASSFQAPGKPLSGANVLTF | TRBV12-3/TRBV12-4 | .
CASSALRGGETQYF | TRBV9 | .
CASSYRDSSYEQYF | TRBV6-2/TRBV6-3 | .
CASSQGNDEQYF | TRBV4-3 | .
CASSWGRRSRDQPQHF | TRBV19 | .
CASSSTGGGADTQYF | TRBV7-3 | TRBD2
CASTNPGQATRNYGYTF | TRBV13 | TRBD1